This T cell receptor (beta chain) was captured in a study of T-cell memory formation after mild COVID-19. Study information: TCR clusters were mostly donor specific.

This clonotype was recorded many times. Its antigen is as yet unknown. V was pared by 6 bases and J by 8 bases, with 13 bases of the junction left unmatched. This CDR3 spans 15 amino acids. CDR1 is ENHRY, CDR2 SYGVKD, per germline. Study findings and constraints: Mainly CM and EM harbored the contracting CD4+ clones; mainly EMRA harbored the CD8+ ones. Day 15 to 85 contracting clones showed balanced CD4/CD8; later expanders leaned CD4+.

Constant-segment-primed 5'RACE gave TCR alpha and TCR beta cDNA libraries with sample barcodes and UMIs. TCRdb re-analysed the 5' RACE reads in MiXCR, keeping a single row per CDR3 protein. The table has about 190,000 distinct CDR3 sequences, about 10% seen once; the top ten hold under 3.5%. The chain recombines TRBV10-3 with TRBJ2-1; TRBD2 agrees at 7 bases. The sequence derives from a man younger than 35 who had mild COVID-19 (a few samples of this study predate the infection). Cell type and time point are not known. The source material was PBMCs or a T cell subset sorted from them (not recorded which). The CDR3 spells CAISPGGAGGDEQFF. CDR3 coding DNA: TGTGCCATCAGCCCGGGGGGAGCGGGTGGGGATGAGCAGTTCTTC.